This T cell receptor beta chain was captured by sequencing in a study of blood T cells in healthy people across ages. Turning to this clonotype: Antigen specificity is unknown.

Study-level findings and limits: Changes in expanded clonotypes were possibly confounded, as the CMV status of donors was unknown. Unsorted PBMCs prevented conclusive naive versus antigen-experienced comparison.

Primers used in a second PCR of roughly 7 to 12 cycles were a sample-barcoded 5' primer and a J-beta primer mix. TCRdb re-derived calls from the 5' RACE reads in MiXCR, one entry per CDR3 protein. The sample contains fewer than 2,000,000 distinct CDR3 sequences, more than 35% of which appear only once. Germline lookup yields CDR1 MGHRA and CDR2 YSYEKL. Trimming at V came to 4 bases and at J to 4 bases, leaving 9 bases not matched to a gene. The CDR3 runs 16 residues. This rearrangement joins TRBV4-1 to TRBJ1-4; TRBD1 agrees at 7 bases. The source is a human donor in good health. Specimen: blood. Here the CDR3 reads CASSLTRTGLNEKLFF. In DNA form, the CDR3 reads TGCGCCAGCAGCCTCACTAGGACAGGACTTAATGAAAAACTGTTTTTT.